A selection of T cell receptor beta chains follows, all from one sample in a study of glioma-infiltrating T cells after dendritic cell vaccination. Sequencing was performed with immunoSEQ multiplex PCR; in TCRdb, only in-frame clones are kept and a portion is missing. The top ten hold about 15% of the sample, which has roughly 98,000 clones, around 84% seen once. Source: blood, taken before dendritic cell vaccination. These receptors all stem from a human donor with glioblastoma. Each CDR3 is given with its conserved first and last residue. Fields, in order: clone size, V gene, J gene, D gene, CDR3 length, CDR3 protein, CDR3 DNA. A D gene is named only where the DNA matches it firmly. Some rows mark clone size as missing; the rest say once, few, many or name a class of expanded clone.

clone size: few
V gene: TRBV27
J gene: TRBJ2-7
D gene: NA
CDR3 length: 14
CDR3 protein: CASSPSGYNYEQYF
CDR3 DNA: TGTGCCAGCAGTCCCTCAGGATATAATTACGAGCAGTACTTC

clone size: NA
V gene: TRBV5-4
J gene: TRBJ2-2
D gene: NA
CDR3 length: 15
CDR3 protein: CASSPDQGRTGELFF
CDR3 DNA: TGTGCCAGCAGCCCGGACCAGGGCCGAACCGGGGAGCTGTTTTTT

clone size: NA
V gene: TRBV6-6
J gene: TRBJ2-7
D gene: TRBD1
CDR3 length: 14
CDR3 protein: CASSYGDRAYEQYF
CDR3 DNA: TGTGCCAGCAGTTACGGGGACAGGGCCTACGAGCAGTACTTC

clone size: NA
V gene: TRBV9
J gene: TRBJ2-5
D gene: NA
CDR3 length: 14
CDR3 protein: CASSEGGVRETQYF
CDR3 DNA: TGTGCCAGCAGCGAGGGGGGGGTGAGGGAGACCCAGTACTTC

clone size: NA
V gene: TRBV5-1
J gene: TRBJ2-7
D gene: TRBD2
CDR3 length: 16
CDR3 protein: CASSLGLAGRTYEQYF
CDR3 DNA: TGCGCCAGCAGCTTGGGACTAGCGGGACGGACGTACGAGCAGTACTTC

clone size: NA
V gene: TRBV5-6
J gene: TRBJ2-7
D gene: NA
CDR3 length: 14
CDR3 protein: CASSSGDTSYEQYF
CDR3 DNA: TGTGCCAGCAGCAGTGGGGACACCTCCTACGAGCAGTACTTC

clone size: once
V gene: TRBV4-2
J gene: TRBJ1-2
D gene: TRBD1
CDR3 length: 12
CDR3 protein: CASSLYRGGYTF
CDR3 DNA: TGTGCCAGCAGCCTGTACAGGGGCGGCTACACCTTC

clone size: NA
V gene: TRBV5-4
J gene: TRBJ2-3
D gene: TRBD2
CDR3 length: 14
CDR3 protein: CASSLKGLADTQYF
CDR3 DNA: TGTGCCAGCAGCTTGAAGGGACTAGCAGATACGCAGTATTTT

clone size: NA
V gene: TRBV18
J gene: TRBJ1-5
D gene: TRBD1
CDR3 length: 17
CDR3 protein: CASSRTGGTPDNQPQHF
CDR3 DNA: TGTGCCAGCTCTAGGACAGGTGGGACCCCGGATAATCAGCCCCAGCATTTT

clone size: NA
V gene: TRBV6-1
J gene: TRBJ1-4
D gene: NA
CDR3 length: 15
CDR3 protein: CASSDRSSSNEKLFF
CDR3 DNA: TGTGCCAGCAGTGACCGGAGCAGTTCTAATGAAAAACTGTTTTTT

clone size: NA
V gene: TRBV5-1
J gene: TRBJ2-5
D gene: TRBD2
CDR3 length: 17
CDR3 protein: CASSSGTSGSRGETQYF
CDR3 DNA: TGCGCCAGCAGCTCCGGGACTAGCGGGAGTCGAGGGGAGACCCAGTACTTC

clone size: NA
V gene: TRBV25-1
J gene: TRBJ1-2
D gene: TRBD1
CDR3 length: 14
CDR3 protein: CASSEFGQARGYTF
CDR3 DNA: TGTGCCAGCAGTGAATTCGGACAGGCTCGGGGCTACACCTTC

clone size: NA
V gene: TRBV29-1
J gene: TRBJ1-2
D gene: TRBD1
CDR3 length: 14
CDR3 protein: CSVAGQGAIDGYTF
CDR3 DNA: TGCAGCGTCGCTGGACAGGGGGCTATTGATGGCTACACCTTC

clone size: NA
V gene: TRBV15
J gene: TRBJ2-1
D gene: TRBD2
CDR3 length: 16
CDR3 protein: CATSRGGRLSYNEQFF
CDR3 DNA: TGTGCCACCAGCAGGGGAGGGAGACTCTCCTACAATGAGCAGTTCTTC

clone size: once
V gene: TRBV9
J gene: TRBJ2-3
D gene: TRBD2
CDR3 length: 16
CDR3 protein: CASSGGRREVIDTQYF
CDR3 DNA: TGTGCCAGCAGCGGTGGTCGGCGGGAGGTGATAGATACGCAGTATTTT

clone size: NA
V gene: TRBV28
J gene: TRBJ1-2
D gene: NA
CDR3 length: 13
CDR3 protein: CASSFGLSRGYTF
CDR3 DNA: TGTGCCAGCAGTTTTGGTTTGTCTAGGGGCTACACCTTC

clone size: NA
V gene: TRBV18
J gene: TRBJ2-7
D gene: NA
CDR3 length: 17
CDR3 protein: CASSPLEGPKVTSEQYF
CDR3 DNA: TGTGCCAGCTCACCACTGGAGGGTCCAAAAGTTACCTCCGAGCAGTACTTC

clone size: NA
V gene: TRBV19
J gene: TRBJ1-2
D gene: NA
CDR3 length: 15
CDR3 protein: CASNKRDIRNYGYTF
CDR3 DNA: TGTGCCAGTAATAAAAGGGACATAAGGAACTATGGCTACACCTTC

clone size: NA
V gene: TRBV19
J gene: TRBJ1-2
D gene: NA
CDR3 length: 13
CDR3 protein: CASSIDLYDGYTF
CDR3 DNA: TGTGCCAGTAGTATAGATCTCTATGATGGCTACACCTTC

clone size: NA
V gene: TRBV18
J gene: TRBJ2-2
D gene: NA
CDR3 length: 16
CDR3 protein: CASSPPSTRSTGELFF
CDR3 DNA: TGTGCCAGCTCACCACCTTCGACAAGATCCACCGGGGAGCTGTTTTTT

clone size: NA
V gene: TRBV30
J gene: TRBJ2-2
D gene: NA
CDR3 length: 17
CDR3 protein: CAWKGRELARVTGELFF
CDR3 DNA: TGTGCCTGGAAAGGTCGGGAGCTAGCACGGGTCACCGGGGAGCTGTTTTTT

clone size: NA
V gene: TRBV19
J gene: TRBJ1-5
D gene: NA
CDR3 length: 14
CDR3 protein: CASSIDPRIQPQHF
CDR3 DNA: TGTGCCAGTAGTATAGACCCCAGGATTCAGCCCCAGCATTTT

clone size: NA
V gene: TRBV6-6
J gene: TRBJ2-5
D gene: NA
CDR3 length: 14
CDR3 protein: CASSYGGAQETQYF
CDR3 DNA: TGTGCCAGCAGTTACGGCGGAGCCCAAGAGACCCAGTACTTC

clone size: NA
V gene: TRBV7-2
J gene: TRBJ2-7
D gene: TRBD2
CDR3 length: 15
CDR3 protein: CASSPRTSGSYEQYF
CDR3 DNA: TGTGCCAGCAGCCCTAGGACTAGCGGGAGCTACGAGCAGTACTTC

clone size: NA
V gene: TRBV6-5
J gene: TRBJ2-7
D gene: TRBD2
CDR3 length: 14
CDR3 protein: CASSGLAGPYEQYF
CDR3 DNA: TGTGCCAGCAGTGGACTAGCGGGACCCTACGAGCAGTACTTC

clone size: NA
V gene: TRBV11-2
J gene: TRBJ1-6
D gene: NA
CDR3 length: 13
CDR3 protein: CASSLDRALPLHF
CDR3 DNA: TGTGCCAGCAGCTTAGACAGGGCTTTACCCCTCCACTTT

clone size: NA
V gene: TRBV6-5
J gene: TRBJ2-2
D gene: NA
CDR3 length: 14
CDR3 protein: CASSLLGGSGELFF
CDR3 DNA: TGTGCCAGCAGTCTACTTGGAGGGTCCGGGGAGCTGTTTTTT

clone size: NA
V gene: TRBV30
J gene: TRBJ2-1
D gene: TRBD1
CDR3 length: 16
CDR3 protein: CAWSHRGRLGRNEQFF
CDR3 DNA: TGTGCCTGGAGTCACAGGGGGAGGTTAGGTAGGAATGAGCAGTTCTTC

clone size: NA
V gene: TRBV7-9
J gene: TRBJ2-1
D gene: TRBD1
CDR3 length: 13
CDR3 protein: CASRLTGDNEQFF
CDR3 DNA: TGTGCCAGCAGGCTCACAGGGGACAATGAGCAGTTCTTC

clone size: NA
V gene: TRBV15
J gene: TRBJ1-5
D gene: NA
CDR3 length: 14
CDR3 protein: CATSVGQINQPQHF
CDR3 DNA: TGTGCCACCAGCGTCGGACAGATCAATCAGCCCCAGCATTTT

clone size: NA
V gene: TRBV5-1
J gene: TRBJ2-2
D gene: NA
CDR3 length: 15
CDR3 protein: CASSLGESGTGELFF
CDR3 DNA: TGCGCCAGCAGCTTGGGGGAATCGGGGACCGGGGAGCTGTTTTTT

clone size: NA
V gene: TRBV5-6
J gene: TRBJ1-5
D gene: NA
CDR3 length: 15
CDR3 protein: CASSLSGFSNQPQHF
CDR3 DNA: TGTGCCAGCAGCTTGTCAGGGTTTAGCAATCAGCCCCAGCATTTT

clone size: NA
V gene: TRBV11-2
J gene: TRBJ2-7
D gene: TRBD2
CDR3 length: 15
CDR3 protein: CASSSSPGGVYEQYF
CDR3 DNA: TGTGCCAGCAGCTCCTCTCCCGGGGGGGTCTACGAGCAGTACTTC

clone size: NA
V gene: TRBV2
J gene: TRBJ1-4
D gene: TRBD1
CDR3 length: 14
CDR3 protein: CASSGTGGGEKLFF
CDR3 DNA: TGTGCCAGCAGCGGTACAGGGGGCGGTGAAAAACTGTTTTTT

clone size: NA
V gene: TRBV15
J gene: TRBJ1-3
D gene: TRBD1
CDR3 length: 15
CDR3 protein: CATSRGQGSGNTIYF
CDR3 DNA: TGTGCCACCAGCAGGGGACAGGGGAGCGGAAACACCATATATTTT

clone size: medium-sized
V gene: TRBV4-3
J gene: TRBJ1-3
D gene: NA
CDR3 length: 15
CDR3 protein: CASSHLGDSGNTIYF
CDR3 DNA: TGCGCCAGCAGCCATCTAGGGGATTCTGGAAACACCATATATTTT

clone size: NA
V gene: TRBV15
J gene: TRBJ2-3
D gene: NA
CDR3 length: 17
CDR3 protein: CATSSRSLGRSTDTQYF
CDR3 DNA: TGTGCCACCAGCAGCCGATCCTTGGGCAGAAGCACAGATACGCAGTATTTT

clone size: NA
V gene: TRBV2
J gene: TRBJ2-3
D gene: TRBD1
CDR3 length: 12
CDR3 protein: CAMTGATDTQYF
CDR3 DNA: TGTGCCATGACAGGGGCTACAGATACGCAGTATTTT